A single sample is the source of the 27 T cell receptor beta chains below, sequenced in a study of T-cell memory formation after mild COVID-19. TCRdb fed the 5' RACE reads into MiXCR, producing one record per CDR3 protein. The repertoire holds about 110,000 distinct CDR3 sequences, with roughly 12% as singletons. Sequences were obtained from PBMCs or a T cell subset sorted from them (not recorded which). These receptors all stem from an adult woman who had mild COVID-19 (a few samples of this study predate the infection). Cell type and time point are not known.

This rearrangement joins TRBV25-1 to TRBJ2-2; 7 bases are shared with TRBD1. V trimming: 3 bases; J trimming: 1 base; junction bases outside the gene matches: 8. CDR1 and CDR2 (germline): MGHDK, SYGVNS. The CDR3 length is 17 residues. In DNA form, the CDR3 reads TGTGCCAGCAGTGATGGTTTGGGGACAGTGAACACCGGGGAGCTGTTTTTT. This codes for CASSDGLGTVNTGELFF.

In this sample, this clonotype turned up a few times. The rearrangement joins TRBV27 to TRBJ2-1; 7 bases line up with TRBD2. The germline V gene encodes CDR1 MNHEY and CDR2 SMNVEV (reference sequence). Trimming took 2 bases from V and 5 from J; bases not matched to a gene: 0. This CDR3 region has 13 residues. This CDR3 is CASSLLADNEQFF. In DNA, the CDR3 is TGTGCCAGCAGTTTACTAGCGGACAATGAGCAGTTCTTC.

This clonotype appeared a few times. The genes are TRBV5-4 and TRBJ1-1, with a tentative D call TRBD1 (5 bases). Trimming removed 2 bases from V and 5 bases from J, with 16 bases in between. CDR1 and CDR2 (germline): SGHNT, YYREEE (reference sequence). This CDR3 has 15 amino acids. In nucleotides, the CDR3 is TGTGCCAGCAGCTTCCAGGGCTTATCGTGGACTGAAGCTTTCTTT. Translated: CASSFQGLSWTEAFF.

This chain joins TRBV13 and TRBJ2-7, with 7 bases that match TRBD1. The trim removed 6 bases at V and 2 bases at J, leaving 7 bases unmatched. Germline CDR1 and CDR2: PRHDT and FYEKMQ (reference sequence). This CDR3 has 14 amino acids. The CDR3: CASSARDRPYEQYF. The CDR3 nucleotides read TGTGCCAGCAGTGCCCGGGACAGACCCTACGAGCAGTACTTC.

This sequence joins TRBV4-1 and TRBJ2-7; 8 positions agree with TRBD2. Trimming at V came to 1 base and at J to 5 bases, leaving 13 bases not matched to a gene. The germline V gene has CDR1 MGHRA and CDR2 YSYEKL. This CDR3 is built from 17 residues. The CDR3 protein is CASSQVVNGGGPDEQYF. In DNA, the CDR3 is TGCGCCAGCAGCCAAGTGGTGAACGGGGGGGGTCCGGACGAGCAGTACTTC.

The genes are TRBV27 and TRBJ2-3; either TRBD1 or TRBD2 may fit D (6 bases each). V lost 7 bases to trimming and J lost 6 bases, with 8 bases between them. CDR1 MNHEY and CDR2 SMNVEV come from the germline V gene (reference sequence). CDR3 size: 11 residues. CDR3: CASIGGDTQYF. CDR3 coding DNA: TGTGCCAGCATAGGGGGGGATACGCAGTATTTT.

This CDR3 is CASSQERMGYNEQFF. The CDR3 coding sequence is TGCGCCAGCAGCCAAGAAAGGATGGGCTACAATGAGCAGTTCTTC. This chain joins TRBV4-3 and TRBJ2-1; D uncertain. V lost 0 bases and J 3 bases, leaving 9 bases between the germline ends. This CDR3 is 15 amino acids long. From germline, CDR1 is LGHNA and CDR2 YSLEER.

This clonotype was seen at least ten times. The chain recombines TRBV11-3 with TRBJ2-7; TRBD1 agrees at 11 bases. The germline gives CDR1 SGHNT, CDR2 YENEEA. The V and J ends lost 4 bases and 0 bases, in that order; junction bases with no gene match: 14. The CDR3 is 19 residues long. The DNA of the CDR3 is TGTGCCAGCAGCTCTCACCCCGGGACAGGGGGTATGAGCTCCTACGAGCAGTACTTC. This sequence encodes CASSSHPGTGGMSSYEQYF.

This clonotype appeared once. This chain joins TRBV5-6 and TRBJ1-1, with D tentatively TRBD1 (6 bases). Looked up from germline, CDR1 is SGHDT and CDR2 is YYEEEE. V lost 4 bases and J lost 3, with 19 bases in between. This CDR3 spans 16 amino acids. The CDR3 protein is CASSMGTGWGHTEAFF. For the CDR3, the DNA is TGTGCCAGCAGCATGGGAACAGGGTGGGGCCACACTGAAGCTTTCTTT.

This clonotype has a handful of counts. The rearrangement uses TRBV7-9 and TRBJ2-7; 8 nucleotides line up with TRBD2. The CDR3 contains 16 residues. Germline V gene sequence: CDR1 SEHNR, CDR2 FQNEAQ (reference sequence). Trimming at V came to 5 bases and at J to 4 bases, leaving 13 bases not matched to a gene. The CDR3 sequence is CASSHLLGTSPYEQYF. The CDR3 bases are TGTGCCAGCAGCCACCTCTTGGGGACTAGTCCTTACGAGCAGTACTTC.

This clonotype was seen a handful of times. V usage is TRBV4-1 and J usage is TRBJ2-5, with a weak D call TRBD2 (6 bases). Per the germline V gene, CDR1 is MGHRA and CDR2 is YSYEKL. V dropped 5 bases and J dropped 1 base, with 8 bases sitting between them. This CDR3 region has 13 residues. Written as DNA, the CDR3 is TGCGCCAGCAGCGGACTAATCCAAGAGACCCAGTACTTC. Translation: CASSGLIQETQYF.

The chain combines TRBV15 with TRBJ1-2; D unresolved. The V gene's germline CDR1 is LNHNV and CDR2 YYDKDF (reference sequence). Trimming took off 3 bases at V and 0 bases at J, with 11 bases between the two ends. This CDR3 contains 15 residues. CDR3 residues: CATSSWQNPNYGYTF. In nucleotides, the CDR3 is TGTGCCACCAGCAGCTGGCAGAACCCTAACTATGGCTACACCTTC.

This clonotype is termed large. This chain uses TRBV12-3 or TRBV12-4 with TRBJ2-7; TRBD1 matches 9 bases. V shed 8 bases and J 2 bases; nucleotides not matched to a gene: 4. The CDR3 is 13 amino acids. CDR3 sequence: CASLWTGAYEQYF. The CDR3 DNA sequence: TGTGCCAGCCTTTGGACAGGGGCCTACGAGCAGTACTTC.

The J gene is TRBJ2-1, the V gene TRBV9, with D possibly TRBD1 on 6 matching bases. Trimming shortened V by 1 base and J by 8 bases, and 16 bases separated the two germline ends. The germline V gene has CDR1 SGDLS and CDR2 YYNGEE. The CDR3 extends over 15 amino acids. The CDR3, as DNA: TGTGCCAGCAGCGTACAGGGGCTACCCCACGATGAGCAGTTCTTC. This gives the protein CASSVQGLPHDEQFF.

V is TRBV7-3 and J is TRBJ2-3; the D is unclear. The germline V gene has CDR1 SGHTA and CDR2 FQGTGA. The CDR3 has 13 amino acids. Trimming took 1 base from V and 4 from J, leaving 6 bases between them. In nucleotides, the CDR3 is TGTGCCAGCAGCTTAAACCTCGCAGATACGCAGTATTTT. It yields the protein CASSLNLADTQYF.

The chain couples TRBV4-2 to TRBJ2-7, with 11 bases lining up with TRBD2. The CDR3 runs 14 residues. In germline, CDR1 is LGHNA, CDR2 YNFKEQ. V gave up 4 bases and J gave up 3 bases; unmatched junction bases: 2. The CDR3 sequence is CASSPTSGNYEQYF. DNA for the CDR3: TGTGCCAGCAGCCCGACTAGCGGGAACTACGAGCAGTACTTC.

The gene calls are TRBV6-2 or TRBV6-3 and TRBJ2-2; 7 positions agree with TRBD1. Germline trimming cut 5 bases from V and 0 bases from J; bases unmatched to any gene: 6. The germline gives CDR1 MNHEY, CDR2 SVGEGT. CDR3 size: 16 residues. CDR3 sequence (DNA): TGTGCCAGCAGTCCCGGGACAGAGGCGAACACCGGGGAGCTGTTTTTT. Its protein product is CASSPGTEANTGELFF.

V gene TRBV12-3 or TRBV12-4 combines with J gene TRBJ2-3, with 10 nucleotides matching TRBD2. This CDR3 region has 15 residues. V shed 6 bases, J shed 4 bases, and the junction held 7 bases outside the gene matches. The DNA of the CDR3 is TGTGCCAGCAGAGCTAGCGGGAGTCACCCAGATACGCAGTATTTT. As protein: CASRASGSHPDTQYF.

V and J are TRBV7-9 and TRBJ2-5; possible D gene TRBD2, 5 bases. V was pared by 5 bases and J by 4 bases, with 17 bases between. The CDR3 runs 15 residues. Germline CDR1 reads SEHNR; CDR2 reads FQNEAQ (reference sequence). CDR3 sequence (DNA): TGTGCCAGCAGCCCCCATCGCGGGTGGGGAGAGACCCAGTACTTC. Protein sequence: CASSPHRGWGETQYF.

The CDR3: CASSPGQGEVSGANVLTF. The DNA of the CDR3 is TGTGCCAGCAGTCCCGGACAGGGGGAGGTCTCTGGGGCCAACGTCCTGACTTTC. The chain is built from TRBV12-3 or TRBV12-4 and TRBJ2-6, with 10 bases lining up with TRBD1. This CDR3 region has 18 residues. V was pared by 5 bases and J by 0 bases, with 7 bases of the junction left unmatched.

As DNA, the CDR3 is TGTGCCAGCAGTGAAGGGCGGGGGTTTACCTACGAGCAGTACTTC. Encoded protein: CASSEGRGFTYEQYF. This chain joins TRBV2 and TRBJ2-7; 7 bases align to TRBD2. Per the germline V gene, CDR1 is SNHLY and CDR2 is FYNNEI. The CDR3 runs 15 residues. V gave up 1 base and J gave up 2 bases; unmatched junction bases: 5.

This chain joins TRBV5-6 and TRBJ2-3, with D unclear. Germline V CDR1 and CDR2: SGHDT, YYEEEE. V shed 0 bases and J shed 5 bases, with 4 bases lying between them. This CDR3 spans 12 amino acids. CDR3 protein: CASSLGLDTQYF. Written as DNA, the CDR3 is TGTGCCAGCAGCTTGGGGCTAGATACGCAGTATTTT.

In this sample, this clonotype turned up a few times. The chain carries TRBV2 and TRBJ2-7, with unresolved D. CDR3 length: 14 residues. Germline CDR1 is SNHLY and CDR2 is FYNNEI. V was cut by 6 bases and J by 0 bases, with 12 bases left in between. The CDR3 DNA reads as TGTGCCAGCAGGCCGGGCTGGGACTCCTACGAGCAGTACTTC. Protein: CASRPGWDSYEQYF.

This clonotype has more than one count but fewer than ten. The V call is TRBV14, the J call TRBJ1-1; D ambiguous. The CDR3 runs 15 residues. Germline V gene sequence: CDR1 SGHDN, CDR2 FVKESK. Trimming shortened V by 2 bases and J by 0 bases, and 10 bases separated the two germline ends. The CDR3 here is CASSQLTGLNTEAFF. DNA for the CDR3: TGTGCCAGCAGCCAACTTACGGGCTTGAACACTGAAGCTTTCTTT.

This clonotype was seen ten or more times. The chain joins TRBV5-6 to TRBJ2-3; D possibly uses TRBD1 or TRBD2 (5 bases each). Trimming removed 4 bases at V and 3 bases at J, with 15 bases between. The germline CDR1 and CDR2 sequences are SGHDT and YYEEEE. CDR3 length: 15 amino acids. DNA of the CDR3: TGTGCCAGCAGCCTAGGGACCCCACGAACAGATACGCAGTATTTT. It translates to CASSLGTPRTDTQYF. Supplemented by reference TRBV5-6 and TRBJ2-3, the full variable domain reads DAGVTQSPTHLIKTRGQQVTLRCSPKSGHDTVSWYQQALGQGPQFIFQYYEEEERQRGNFPDRFSGHQFPNYSSELNVNALLLGDSALYLCASSLGTPRTDTQYFGPGTRLTVL.

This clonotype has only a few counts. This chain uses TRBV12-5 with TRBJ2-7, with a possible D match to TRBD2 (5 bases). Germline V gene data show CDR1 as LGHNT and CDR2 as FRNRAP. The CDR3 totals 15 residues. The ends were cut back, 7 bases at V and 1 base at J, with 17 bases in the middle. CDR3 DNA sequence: TGTGCTAGTGTTCGACAAGCGGTCGGGTCCTACGAGCAGTACTTC. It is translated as CASVRQAVGSYEQYF.

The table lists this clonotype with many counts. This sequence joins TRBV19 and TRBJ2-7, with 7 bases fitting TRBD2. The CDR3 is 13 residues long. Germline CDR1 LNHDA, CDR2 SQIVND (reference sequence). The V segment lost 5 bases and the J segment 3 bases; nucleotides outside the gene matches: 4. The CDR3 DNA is TGTGCCAGTAGTCCGGGACTAATCTACGAGCAGTACTTC. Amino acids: CASSPGLIYEQYF.